Listed below are T cell receptor beta chains from one sample, sequenced in a study of T-cell reconstitution after alpha-beta-depleted transplantation in children. TCRdb ran MiXCR on the PCR reads and lists one entry per CDR3 protein. The sample gives almost 500,000 distinct CDR3 sequences, about 10% of which show up once; about 2.1% is in the top ten. This material consisted of PBMCs, taken before TCRalphabeta/CD19-depleted stem cell transplant. The receptors originated from a child aged 2-9 years with inherited bone marrow failure, due to receive a stem cell transplant. Each CDR3 is given with its conserved first and last residue. A D gene is named only where the DNA matches it firmly. A clone size is listed for some rows: how often the clone was seen (once, few, many), or a class if it is expanded.

v_gene	d_gene	len	abundance	j_gene	CDR3aa	CDR3nt
TRBV27	-	13	-	TRBJ1-2	CASSSTGYRGYTF	TGTGCCAGCAGTTCGACAGGTTATAGAGGCTACACCTTC
TRBV5-4	TRBD2	14	-	TRBJ2-7	CASSSMTSPYEQYF	TGTGCCAGCAGCTCTATGACTAGCCCCTACGAGCAGTACTTC
TRBV5-4	TRBD2	14	once	TRBJ2-3	CASSPLAGLDTQYF	TGTGCCAGCAGCCCACTAGCGGGTCTAGATACGCAGTATTTT
TRBV6-5	-	17	many	TRBJ2-2	CASSYSGTVVDTGELFF	TGTGCCAGCAGTTACTCAGGGACGGTGGTCGACACCGGGGAGCTGTTTTTT
TRBV4-1	-	18	many	TRBJ2-1	CASSRRTSSGSSYNEQFF	TGCGCCAGCAGCCGAAGGACCAGTAGCGGTAGCTCCTACAATGAGCAGTTCTTC
TRBV2	TRBD1	15	-	TRBJ2-7	CASSESRTGFYEQYF	TGTGCCAGCAGTGAGTCCCGGACAGGCTTCTACGAGCAGTACTTC
TRBV3-1	-	17	few	TRBJ2-5	CASSQGALDTGQETQYF	TGTGCCAGCAGCCAAGGTGCCCTCGACACAGGGCAAGAGACCCAGTACTTC
TRBV11-2	-	16	many	TRBJ2-3	CASSLPGGWSTDTQYF	TGTGCCAGCAGCTTACCCGGCGGGTGGAGCACAGATACGCAGTATTTT
TRBV7-2	-	14	many	TRBJ2-7	CASSLFQGPYEQYF	TGTGCCAGCAGCTTATTCCAGGGACCCTACGAGCAGTACTTC
TRBV7-9	TRBD2	15	many	TRBJ2-1	CASSPPIGLDNEQFF	TGTGCCAGCAGCCCCCCCATTGGACTAGACAATGAGCAGTTCTTC
TRBV9	TRBD2	14	many	TRBJ2-7	CASSPSGEIYEQYF	TGTGCCAGCAGCCCTAGCGGGGAGATCTACGAGCAGTACTTC
TRBV27	-	17	many	TRBJ1-2	CASSLPKGGGPDYGYTF	TGTGCCAGCAGTTTACCCAAAGGGGGGGGGCCAGACTATGGCTACACCTTC
TRBV4-3	-	15	-	TRBJ2-1	CASSQSVGAYNEQFF	TGCGCCAGCAGCCAGTCAGTCGGGGCCTACAATGAGCAGTTCTTC
TRBV4-1	TRBD1	22	many	TRBJ2-3	CASSQDSWLTSPGGSHTDTQYF	TGCGCCAGCAGCCAAGATTCGTGGCTTACTAGTCCAGGGGGATCCCACACAGATACGCAGTATTTT
TRBV27	TRBD2	14	-	TRBJ2-1	CASSLGPGAGEQFF	TGTGCCAGCAGTTTAGGGCCGGGAGCGGGGGAGCAGTTCTTC
TRBV19	-	16	many	TRBJ2-1	CASSIVTGFSYNEQFF	TGTGCCAGTAGCATAGTAACAGGGTTCTCCTACAATGAGCAGTTCTTC
TRBV2	-	15	many	TRBJ1-2	CASMPVSHSGYGYTF	TGTGCCAGCATGCCCGTGTCCCACAGTGGCTATGGCTACACCTTC
TRBV3-1	-	16	-	TRBJ2-2	CASSRSQGSNTGELFF	TGTGCCAGCAGCCGGTCCCAGGGTAGTAACACCGGGGAGCTGTTTTTT
TRBV12-3/TRBV12-4	-	13	many	TRBJ1-1	CASSQQENTEAFF	TGTGCCAGCAGCCAGCAGGAGAACACTGAAGCTTTCTTT
TRBV10-3	-	15	many	TRBJ2-5	CAISESGKRQETQYF	TGTGCCATCAGTGAGTCGGGGAAGCGGCAAGAGACCCAGTACTTC
TRBV13	TRBD2	18	few	TRBJ2-1	CASSLGLWLAGGRGEQFF	TGTGCCAGCAGCTTAGGCCTCTGGCTAGCGGGAGGGAGAGGTGAGCAGTTCTTC
TRBV5-1	-	14	many	TRBJ2-3	CASSLRLAADTQYF	TGCGCCAGCAGCTTGCGACTGGCGGCAGATACGCAGTATTTT
TRBV11-1	-	19	many	TRBJ1-5	CASSPPGRRRPTNNQPQHF	TGTGCCAGCAGCCCACCCGGACGGAGAAGACCTACAAACAATCAGCCCCAGCATTTT
TRBV6-5	-	15	many	TRBJ2-1	CASSYSTRAPLEQFF	TGTGCCAGCAGTTACTCCACGAGGGCACCACTTGAGCAGTTCTTC
TRBV11-2	-	17	many	TRBJ2-3	CASSPKGHSGYTDTQYF	TGTGCCAGCAGCCCAAAAGGCCACTCCGGGTACACAGATACGCAGTATTTT
TRBV27	TRBD2	15	few	TRBJ2-7	CASSLSAGRGYEQYF	TGTGCCAGCAGTTTATCGGCGGGGAGGGGCTACGAGCAGTACTTC
TRBV5-1	-	14	many	TRBJ2-1	CASSLVGLHNEQFF	TGCGCCAGCAGCTTGGTTGGTCTACACAATGAGCAGTTCTTC
TRBV28	-	16	many	TRBJ2-3	CASSPLAGLSTDTQYF	TGTGCCAGCAGCCCTCTGGCGGGATTAAGCACAGATACGCAGTATTTT
TRBV10-3	TRBD2	14	many	TRBJ2-7	CAISVGGNGYEQYF	TGTGCCATCAGTGTGGGGGGGAATGGGTACGAGCAGTACTTC